Listed here is a single T cell receptor (beta chain). Its antigen is currently unknown. The data were taken from a study of response to subunit inactivated influenza vaccine. Whole-study results and caveats: Seasonal influenza vaccination, on each occasion, was suggested by the authors to recruit few new T cells.

The CDR3 covers 14 residues. The germline V and J ends were trimmed by 4 bases and 6 bases, with 10 bases remaining between them. Germline V CDR1 and CDR2: WSHSY, SAAADI. TCRdb reprocessed the RT-PCR reads via MiXCR and lists one record per CDR3 protein. The table has approximately 290,000 distinct CDR3 sequences, 22% seen once; the top ten hold approximately 10%. The chain carries TRBV10-2 and TRBJ1-6; D possibly corresponds to TRBD1 (5 bases). Source: PBMCs from blood, taken around 22 months after vaccination. This TCR was recovered from a man aged 50-75 years who received an inactivated influenza vaccine. The CDR3 DNA reads as TGCGCCAGCAGTGTGTACCAGGGTAATTCACCCCTCCACTTT. Translating it yields CASSVYQGNSPLHF.